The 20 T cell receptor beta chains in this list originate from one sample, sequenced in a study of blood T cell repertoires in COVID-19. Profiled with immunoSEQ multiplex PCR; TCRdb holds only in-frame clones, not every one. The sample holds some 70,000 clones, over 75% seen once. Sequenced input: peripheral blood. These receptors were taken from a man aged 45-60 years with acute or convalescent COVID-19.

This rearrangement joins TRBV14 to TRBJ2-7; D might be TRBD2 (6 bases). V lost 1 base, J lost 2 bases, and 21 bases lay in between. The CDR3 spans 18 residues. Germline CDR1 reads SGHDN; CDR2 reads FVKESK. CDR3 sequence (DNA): TGTGCCAGCAGCCAAGGGACCCCCGGGTCTAGCGCTCCCTACGAGCAGTACTTC. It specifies CASSQGTPGSSAPYEQYF.

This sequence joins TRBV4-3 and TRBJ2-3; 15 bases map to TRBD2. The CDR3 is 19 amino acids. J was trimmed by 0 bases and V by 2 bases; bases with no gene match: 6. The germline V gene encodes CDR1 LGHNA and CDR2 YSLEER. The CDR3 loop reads CASSQTGGTSGRSTDTQYF. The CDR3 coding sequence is TGCGCCAGCAGCCAAACTGGGGGGACTAGCGGGAGGAGCACAGATACGCAGTATTTT.

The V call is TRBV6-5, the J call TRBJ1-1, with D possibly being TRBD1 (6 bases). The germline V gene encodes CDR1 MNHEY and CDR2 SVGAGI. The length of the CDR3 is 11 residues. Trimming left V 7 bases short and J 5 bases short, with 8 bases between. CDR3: CASKQGTEAFF. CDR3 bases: TGTGCCAGCAAACAGGGTACTGAAGCTTTCTTT.

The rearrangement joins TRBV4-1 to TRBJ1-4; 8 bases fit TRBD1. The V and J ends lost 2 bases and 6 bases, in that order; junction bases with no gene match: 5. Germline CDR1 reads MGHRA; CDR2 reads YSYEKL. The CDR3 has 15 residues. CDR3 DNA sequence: TGCGCCAGCAGCCAAACGGGACAGGATCATGAAAAACTGTTTTTT. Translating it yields CASSQTGQDHEKLFF.

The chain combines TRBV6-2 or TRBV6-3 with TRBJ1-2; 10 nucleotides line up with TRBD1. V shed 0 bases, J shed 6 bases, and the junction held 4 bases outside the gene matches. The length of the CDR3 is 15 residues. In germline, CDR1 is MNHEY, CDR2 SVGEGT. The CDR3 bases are TGTGCCAGCAGTTACTCCCGACAGGGGGCTCATGGCTACACCTTC. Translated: CASSYSRQGAHGYTF.

The CDR3 reads CASSRGQTGTDTQYF. The CDR3 DNA is TGTGCCAGCTCCCGGGGACAGACCGGCACAGATACGCAGTATTTT. The gene calls are TRBV18 and TRBJ2-3; 7 nucleotides agree with TRBD1. Germline V gene data show CDR1 as KGHSH and CDR2 as LQKENI. CDR3 length: 15 amino acids. After removal of 6 bases from V and 1 base from J, the junction contained 7 bases not matched to a gene.

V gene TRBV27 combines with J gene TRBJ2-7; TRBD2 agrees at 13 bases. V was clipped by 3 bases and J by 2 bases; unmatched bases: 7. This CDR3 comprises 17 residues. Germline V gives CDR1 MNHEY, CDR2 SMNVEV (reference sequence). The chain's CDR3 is CASSFRTSGRAPYEQYF. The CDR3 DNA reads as TGTGCCAGCAGTTTTAGGACTAGCGGGAGAGCTCCCTACGAGCAGTACTTC.

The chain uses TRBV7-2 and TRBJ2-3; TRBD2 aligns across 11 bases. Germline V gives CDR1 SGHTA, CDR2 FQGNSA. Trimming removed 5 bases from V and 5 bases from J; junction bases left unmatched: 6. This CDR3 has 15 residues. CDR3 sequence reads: CASSRMTSGKDTQYF. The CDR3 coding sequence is TGTGCCAGCAGCCGGATGACTAGCGGGAAAGATACGCAGTATTTT.

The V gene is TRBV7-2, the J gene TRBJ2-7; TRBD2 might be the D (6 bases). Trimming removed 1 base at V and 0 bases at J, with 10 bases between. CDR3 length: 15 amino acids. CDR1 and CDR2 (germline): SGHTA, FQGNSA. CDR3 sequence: CASSLGGVGSYEQYV. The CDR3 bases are TGTGCCAGCAGCTTAGGGGGGGTGGGCTCCTACGAGCAGTACGTC.

CDR3 region: CASSLRGGDQPQHF. The CDR3 coding sequence is TGTGCCAGCAGCTTGAGGGGGGGAGATCAGCCCCAGCATTTT. This chain joins TRBV5-5 and TRBJ1-5, with D possibly being TRBD1 (6 bases). The CDR3 is 14 amino acids. Germline V CDR1 and CDR2: SGHKS, YYEKEE (reference sequence). The V end was cut by 1 base, the J end by 5 bases, with 10 bases between.

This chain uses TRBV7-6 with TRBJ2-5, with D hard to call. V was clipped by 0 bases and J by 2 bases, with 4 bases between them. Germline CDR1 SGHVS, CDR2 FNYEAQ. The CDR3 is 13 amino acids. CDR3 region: CASSLAAQETQYF. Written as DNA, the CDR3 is TGTGCCAGCAGCTTAGCGGCACAAGAGACCCAGTACTTC.

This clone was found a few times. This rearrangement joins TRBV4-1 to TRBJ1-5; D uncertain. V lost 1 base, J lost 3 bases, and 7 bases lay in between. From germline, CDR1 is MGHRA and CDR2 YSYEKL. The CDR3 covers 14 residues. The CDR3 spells CASSQGQANQPQHF. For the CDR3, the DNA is TGCGCCAGCAGCCAAGGTCAGGCCAATCAGCCCCAGCATTTT.

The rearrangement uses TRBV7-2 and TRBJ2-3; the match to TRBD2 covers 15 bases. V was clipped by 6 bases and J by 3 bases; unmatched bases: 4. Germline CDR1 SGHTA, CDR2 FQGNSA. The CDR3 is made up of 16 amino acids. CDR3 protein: CASRGTSGRLTDTQYF. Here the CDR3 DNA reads TGTGCCAGCAGAGGGACTAGCGGGAGGTTAACAGATACGCAGTATTTT.

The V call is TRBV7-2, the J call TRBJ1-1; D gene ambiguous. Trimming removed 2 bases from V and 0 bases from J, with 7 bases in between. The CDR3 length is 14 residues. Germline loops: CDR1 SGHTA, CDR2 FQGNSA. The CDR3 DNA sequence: TGTGCCAGCAGCTTAAACGGTATGAACACTGAAGCTTTCTTT. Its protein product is CASSLNGMNTEAFF.

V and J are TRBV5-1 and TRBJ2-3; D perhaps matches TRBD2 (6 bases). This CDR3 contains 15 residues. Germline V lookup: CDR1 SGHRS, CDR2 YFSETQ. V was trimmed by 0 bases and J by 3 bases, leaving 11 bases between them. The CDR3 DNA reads TGCGCCAGCAGCTTGGCAGGCCTAGCGACAGATACGCAGTATTTT. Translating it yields CASSLAGLATDTQYF.

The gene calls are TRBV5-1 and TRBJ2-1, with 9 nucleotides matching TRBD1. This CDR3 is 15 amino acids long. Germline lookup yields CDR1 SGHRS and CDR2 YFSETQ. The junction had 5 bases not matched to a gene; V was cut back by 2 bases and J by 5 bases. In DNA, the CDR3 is TGCGCCAGCAGCTTACAGGGGGCGGAGAACAATGAGCAGTTCTTC. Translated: CASSLQGAENNEQFF.

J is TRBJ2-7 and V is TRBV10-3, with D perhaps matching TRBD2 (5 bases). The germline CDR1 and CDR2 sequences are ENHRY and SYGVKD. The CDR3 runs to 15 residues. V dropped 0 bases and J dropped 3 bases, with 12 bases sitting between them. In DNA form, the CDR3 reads TGTGCCATCAGTGAGTCGGCTAGCTTAGTCTACGAGCAGTACTTC. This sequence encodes CAISESASLVYEQYF.

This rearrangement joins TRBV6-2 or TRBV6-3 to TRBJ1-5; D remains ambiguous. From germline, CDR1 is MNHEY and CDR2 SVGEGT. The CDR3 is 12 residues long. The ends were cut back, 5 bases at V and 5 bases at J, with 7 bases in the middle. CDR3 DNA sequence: TGTGCCAGCAGTGAGGGTTATCAGCCCCAGCATTTT. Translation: CASSEGYQPQHF.

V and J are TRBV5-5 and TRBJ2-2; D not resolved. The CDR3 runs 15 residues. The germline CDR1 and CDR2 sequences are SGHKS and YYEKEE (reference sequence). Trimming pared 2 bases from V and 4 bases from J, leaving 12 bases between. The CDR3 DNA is TGTGCCAGCAGCTTCGGAGCGCCTTCCACCGGGGAGCTGTTTTTT. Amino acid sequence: CASSFGAPSTGELFF.

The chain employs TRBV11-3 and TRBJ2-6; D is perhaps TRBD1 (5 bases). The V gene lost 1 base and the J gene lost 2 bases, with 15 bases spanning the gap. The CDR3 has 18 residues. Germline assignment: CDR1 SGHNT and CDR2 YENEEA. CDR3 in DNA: TGTGCCAGCAGCTTAGTGGCAGGGTATCTTACTGGGGCCAACGTCCTGACTTTC. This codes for CASSLVAGYLTGANVLTF. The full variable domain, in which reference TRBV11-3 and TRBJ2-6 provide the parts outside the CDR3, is EAGVVQSPRYKIIEKKQPVAFWCNPISGHNTLYWYLQNLGQGPELLIRYENEEAVDDSQLPKDRFSAERLKGVDSTLKIQPAELGDSAVYLCASSLVAGYLTGANVLTFGAGSRLTVL.